One and the same sample provided the 22 T cell receptor beta chains below, sequenced in a study of blood T cell repertoires in COVID-19. Some clones are missing from TCRdb's copy, which holds only in-frame ones; the method was immunoSEQ multiplex PCR. This table holds roughly 41,000 clones, 75% to 90% found once. Material for sequencing was peripheral blood. The receptors derive from a human donor in a cohort sampled during active COVID-19.

The chain has TRBV3-1 (or the pseudogene TRBV3-2) and TRBJ2-1; possibly TRBD1 for D (5 bases). This CDR3 region has 14 residues. Trimming removed 6 bases at V and 4 bases at J, with 13 bases between. In germline, CDR1 is LGHDT, CDR2 YNNKEL (reference sequence). The CDR3, as DNA: TGTGCCAGCAGACAAAGAGACAGTTACAATGAGCAGTTCTTC. Amino acid sequence: CASRQRDSYNEQFF.

This clone has a handful of counts. This sequence joins TRBV6-6 and TRBJ2-7, with D unresolved. Germline-derived CDR1 and CDR2 are MNHNY and SVGAGI (reference sequence). Trimming pared 4 bases from V and 2 bases from J, leaving 6 bases between. This CDR3 has 12 residues. This CDR3 reads CASSFHPYEQYF. The CDR3 DNA reads as TGTGCCAGCAGTTTCCATCCCTACGAGCAGTACTTC.

This rearrangement joins TRBV5-5 to TRBJ2-7, with 8 positions matching TRBD2. V lost 4 bases to trimming and J lost 3 bases; unmatched junction nucleotides: 3. The CDR3 is 13 amino acids. CDR1 is SGHKS, CDR2 YYEKEE, per germline (reference sequence). CDR3 in amino acids: CASSGSGIYEQYF. The DNA for the CDR3 is TGTGCCAGCAGCGGTAGCGGGATCTACGAGCAGTACTTC.

The J gene is TRBJ2-2, the V gene TRBV4-2, with a tentative D call TRBD2 (7 bases). The CDR3 is made up of 16 amino acids. Trimming removed 4 bases at V and 5 bases at J, with 17 bases between. The V gene's germline CDR1 is LGHNA and CDR2 YNFKEQ. CDR3 bases: TGTGCCAGCAGCCCCGGTCGGGGGGCACGAACCGGGGAGCTGTTTTTT. The encoded protein is CASSPGRGARTGELFF.

The chain joins TRBV7-9 to TRBJ1-2; 7 bases match TRBD1. The CDR3 contains 13 residues. Trimming took 1 base from V and 8 from J; bases not matched to a gene: 4. The germline CDR1 and CDR2 sequences are SEHNR and FQNEAQ (reference sequence). CDR3 sequence: CASSLEGARGYTF. The CDR3 DNA is TGTGCCAGCAGCTTAGAGGGGGCGCGAGGCTACACCTTC.

The CDR3 DNA reads as TGTGCCAGTAGTCCTACTAGCGGGAGGGCCCGGGAGACCCAGTACTTC. It yields the protein CASSPTSGRARETQYF. This chain uses TRBV19 with TRBJ2-5; 13 bases agree with TRBD2. Trimming took 5 bases from V and 5 from J; bases not matched to a gene: 8. Germline CDR1 reads LNHDA; CDR2 reads SQIVND (reference sequence). The CDR3 length is 16 residues. The complete variable domain, with remaining parts taken from reference TRBV19 and TRBJ2-5, reads DGGITQSPKYLFRKEGQNVTLSCEQNLNHDAMYWYRQDPGQGLRLIYYSQIVNDFQKGDIAEGYSVSREKKESFPLTVTSAQKNPTAFYLCASSPTSGRARETQYFGPGTRLLVL.

This chain connects TRBV15 to TRBJ2-7; TRBD1 matches 10 bases. CDR1 and CDR2 (germline): LNHNV, YYDKDF (reference sequence). The CDR3 runs 14 residues. V lost 5 bases to trimming and J lost 6 bases; unmatched junction nucleotides: 7. The CDR3: CATSEGQGSSEQYF. In DNA, the CDR3 is TGTGCCACCAGCGAGGGACAGGGGAGTAGCGAGCAGTACTTC.

The V gene is TRBV6-1, the J gene TRBJ1-1, with a possible D match to TRBD1 (6 bases). Germline loops: CDR1 MNHNS, CDR2 SASEGT. This CDR3 region has 13 residues. Trimming removed 2 bases at V and 11 bases at J, with 15 bases between. CDR3 nucleotides: TGTGCCAGCAGTGAAAGGATTGGGGGCCTCGCTTTCTTT. Translated: CASSERIGGLAFF.

In this sample, this clone turned up once. V gene TRBV6-1 combines with J gene TRBJ2-7; 7 bases map to TRBD1. Trimming removed 3 bases from V and 3 bases from J; junction bases left unmatched: 8. CDR3 length: 15 amino acids. CDR1 MNHNS and CDR2 SASEGT come from the germline V gene. The CDR3 DNA reads TGTGCCAGCAGTGAGGGACAGATTTGGGTCTACGAGCAGTACTTC. It encodes CASSEGQIWVYEQYF.

This clone was counted between two and nine times. This chain uses TRBV5-4 with TRBJ1-2; 8 positions match TRBD1. After removal of 4 bases from V and 4 bases from J, the junction contained 6 bases not matched to a gene. CDR1 and CDR2 (germline): SGHNT, YYREEE (reference sequence). The CDR3 loop spans 14 amino acids. The CDR3 nucleotides read TGTGCCAGCAGCCCGGGACAGGTCGGCTATGGCTACACCTTC. Amino acids: CASSPGQVGYGYTF.

The rearrangement joins TRBV4-3 to TRBJ1-2; 9 nucleotides agree with TRBD1. Germline loops: CDR1 LGHNA, CDR2 YSLEER. This CDR3 region has 15 residues. V was pared by 4 bases and J by 2 bases, with 5 bases of the junction left unmatched. The CDR3 sequence is CASSLQGAGNYGYTF. The CDR3 DNA sequence: TGCGCCAGCAGCCTACAGGGGGCCGGGAACTATGGCTACACCTTC.

This chain connects TRBV7-2 to TRBJ2-5; D gene ambiguous. The CDR3 has 13 residues. V was pared by 1 base and J by 5 bases, with 8 bases between. Germline V gene data show CDR1 as SGHTA and CDR2 as FQGNSA. As DNA, the CDR3 is TGTGCCAGCAGCTTAGGAGGATTTGAGACCCAGTACTTC. Amino acid sequence: CASSLGGFETQYF.

The rearrangement links TRBV18 to TRBJ2-7, with a possible D match to TRBD2 (5 bases). The V gene's germline CDR1 is KGHSH and CDR2 LQKENI. The CDR3 is 13 amino acids. The V end lost 0 bases, the J end lost 5 bases, and 8 bases lay between the germline ends. CDR3 in DNA: TGTGCCAGCTCACCACCGGGAGAGGACGAGCAGTACTTC. Its translation: CASSPPGEDEQYF.

The chain links TRBV30 to TRBJ2-1; 9 bases fit TRBD1. The CDR3 consists of 15 residues. V lost 3 bases, J lost 5 bases, and 8 bases stayed unmatched. CDR1 GTSNPN and CDR2 SVGIG come from the germline V gene (reference sequence). Written as DNA, the CDR3 is TGTGCCTGGAGGGTAGGGGACAGGGATCACAATGAGCAGTTCTTC. Protein sequence: CAWRVGDRDHNEQFF.

In its sample, this clone is medium-sized. The chain is built from TRBV6-2 or TRBV6-3 and TRBJ2-5; 10 bases are shared with TRBD2. The CDR3 extends over 15 amino acids. Germline V gives CDR1 MNHEY, CDR2 SVGEGT. V shed 4 bases and J 2 bases; nucleotides not matched to a gene: 4. The CDR3 loop reads CASSSVTSGQETQYF. The CDR3 DNA is TGTGCCAGCAGTTCCGTGACTAGCGGGCAAGAGACCCAGTACTTC.

The CDR3 region is CASSLGGTGGIEQYF. DNA for the CDR3: TGTGCCAGCAGCTTAGGGGGGACAGGGGGCATCGAGCAGTACTTC. The rearrangement links TRBV7-2 to TRBJ2-7; 12 bases match TRBD1. Germline V gene sequence: CDR1 SGHTA, CDR2 FQGNSA. V gave up 1 base and J gave up 6 bases; unmatched junction bases: 4. The CDR3 length is 15 residues.

V usage is TRBV28 and J usage is TRBJ1-6, with 7 bases matching TRBD1. Per the germline V gene, CDR1 is MDHEN and CDR2 is SYDVKM. The V gene end was trimmed by 1 base and the J gene end by 10 bases; junction bases not matched to a gene: 7. This CDR3 is 15 amino acids long. The CDR3 bases are TGTGCCAGCAGTTTATCGTCCCCAGGGGGATCACCCCTCCACTTT. Its translation is CASSLSSPGGSPLHF.

This chain links TRBV7-9 with TRBJ2-1; 10 bases match TRBD2. V trimming: 5 bases; J trimming: 8 bases; junction bases outside the gene matches: 3. The CDR3 loop spans 13 amino acids. Germline-derived CDR1 and CDR2 are SEHNR and FQNEAQ (reference sequence). CDR3 sequence (DNA): TGTGCCAGCAGCGGGCTAGCGGGGGATGAGCAGTTCTTC. Its translation: CASSGLAGDEQFF.

This rearrangement joins TRBV27 to TRBJ2-1; 8 bases align to TRBD2. Germline CDR1 is MNHEY and CDR2 is SMNVEV (reference sequence). V shed 6 bases, J shed 10 bases, and the junction held 14 bases outside the gene matches. The CDR3 has 15 residues. CDR3 DNA sequence: TGTGCCAGCAGCCCTCCACTAGCGGCAGATGGAGAGCAGTTCTTC. Amino acid sequence: CASSPPLAADGEQFF.

This clone was detected only once. The rearrangement joins TRBV5-4 to TRBJ2-1, with 8 bases fitting TRBD2. The V gene end was trimmed by 4 bases and the J gene end by 4 bases; junction bases not matched to a gene: 4. CDR1 is SGHNT, CDR2 YYREEE, per germline (reference sequence). The CDR3 is 14 residues long. This chain's CDR3 is CASSSASGYNEQFF. CDR3 bases: TGTGCCAGCAGCAGTGCTAGCGGGTACAATGAGCAGTTCTTC.

The chain couples TRBV10-1 to TRBJ2-7; 9 bases agree with TRBD2. Trimming took 2 bases from V and 3 from J; bases not matched to a gene: 5. CDR3 length: 15 amino acids. Germline-derived CDR1 and CDR2 are WNHNN and SYGVQD (reference sequence). The CDR3 coding sequence is TGCGCCAGCAGTGAGGCTAGCGGGGCGCTCTACGAGCAGTACTTC. Translation: CASSEASGALYEQYF.

This clone was seen a handful of times. The rearrangement uses TRBV2 and TRBJ1-5; D is unresolved. The germline V gene encodes CDR1 SNHLY and CDR2 FYNNEI. Between the trimmed V and J ends, which lost 3 bases and 7 bases, there was a span of 10 bases. CDR3 length: 13 amino acids. The CDR3 region is CASSDGLSQPQHF. As DNA, the CDR3 is TGTGCCAGCAGTGACGGTCTAAGCCAGCCCCAGCATTTT. Looking up the rest from reference TRBV2 and TRBJ1-5 gives the full variable domain: EPEVTQTPSHQVTQMGQEVILRCVPISNHLYFYWYRQILGQKVEFLVSFYNNEISEKSEIFDDQFSVERPDGSNFTLKIRSTKLEDSAMYFCASSDGLSQPQHFGDGTRLSIL.